Included here is one T cell receptor beta chain sequence, with context. As yet, its antigen is unknown. This table comes from immunoSEQ multiplex PCR, and its TCRdb copy is limited to in-frame clones, with some not included. The repertoire holds tens of thousands of clones, with more than 75% as singletons. The data are from a study of T cells in localized non-small cell lung cancer. Overall study findings and caveats: Higher blood T cell density tracked longer overall survival. Median 57 top-100 tumor clones were shared with paired adjacent lung. Heterogeneity cannot be ruled out, as sequencing used one tumor region only. Peak T cell clonality was found in uninvolved adjacent lung, exceeding tumor.

The CDR3 is 14 residues long. Germline V gene data show CDR1 as GTSNPN and CDR2 as SVGIG (reference sequence). Losses at the gene ends were 5 bases for V and 0 bases for J; bases not matched to a gene: 3. The specimen was peripheral blood, collected before any cancer treatment. This clonotype was sampled from a woman aged 35 to 75 with stage I squamous cell lung carcinoma. This rearrangement joins TRBV30 to TRBJ2-1; 8 positions agree with TRBD2. The CDR3 coding sequence is TGTGCCTGGTCGGGGGGGAGCTCCTACAATGAGCAGTTCTTC. It codes for CAWSGGSSYNEQFF. Combining the CDR3 with reference TRBV30 and TRBJ2-1 gives the whole variable domain SQTIHQWPATLVQPVGSPLSLECTVEGTSNPNLYWYRQAAGRGLQLLFYSVGIGQISSEVPQNLSASRPQDRQFILSSKKLLLSDSGFYLCAWSGGSSYNEQFFGPGTRLTVL.